In its sample, the clone carrying this T cell receptor beta chain was seen a few times. Its cognate antigen is unknown. Trimming removed 5 bases at V and 0 bases at J, with 14 bases between. CDR1 is SGDLS, CDR2 YYNGEE, per germline. The CDR3 loop spans 15 amino acids. The data stem from a study of cytomegalovirus exposure and HLA in healthy donors. Whole-study findings and limits: Subsequent analysis found a tendency for first-cohort TCR clusters to co-occur within the approximately 130 validation repertoires. Published work reported that the classifier diagnosed cytomegalovirus status with high specificity and sensitivity.

Sequencing was performed with immunoSEQ multiplex PCR; in TCRdb, only in-frame clones are kept and a portion is missing. The table includes 250,000 or so clones, roughly 90% detected once. The origin of this receptor is a woman aged 18-29 years in good health and CMV-seronegative. The sequenced material came from PBMCs. The chain uses TRBV9 and TRBJ1-2; unclear D gene. This CDR3 reads CASSDSVKSNYGYTF. The CDR3 coding sequence is TGTGCCAGCAGTGATTCAGTGAAGTCTAACTATGGCTACACCTTC.